This is a list of T cell receptor beta chains from one sample in a study of CD8 T cells in ankylosing spondylitis. Each CDR3 protein gets one entry after TCRdb re-called the 5' RACE reads with MiXCR. The sample shows 200,000 to 300,000 distinct CDR3 sequences, around 25% of them seen only once. Specimen: blood, either unsorted or a sorted T cell fraction (not recorded which). These receptor sequences come from a male donor with ankylosing spondylitis or in good health (not recorded which). CDR3s include the opening cysteine and the closing phenylalanine or tryptophan. Fields, in order: V gene, J gene, D gene, clone size, CDR3 protein, CDR3 DNA. The D gene is left open where the match is weak. Some rows mark clone size as missing; the rest say once, few, many or name a class of expanded clone.

>TRBV6-5|TRBJ2-1|TRBD2|-
CASSYSPSGFYNEQFF
TGTGCCAGCAGTTACTCGCCTAGCGGGTTCTACAATGAGCAGTTCTTC
>TRBV20-1|TRBJ1-5|TRBD1|-
CSARPTGYQPQHF
TGCAGTGCTCGACCGACAGGGTACCAGCCCCAGCATTTT
>TRBV27|TRBJ2-1|-|many
CASIYRGDRHNEQFF
TGTGCCAGCATCTACCGGGGGGACAGACACAATGAGCAGTTCTTC
>TRBV4-2|TRBJ1-1|-|few
CASSQDSGNTEAFF
TGTGCCAGCAGCCAAGATAGTGGGAACACTGAAGCTTTCTTT
>TRBV29-1|TRBJ2-1|-|many
CSVEWGSGFGEQFF
TGCAGCGTTGAGTGGGGGAGTGGTTTCGGTGAGCAGTTCTTC
>TRBV10-1|TRBJ2-2|-|-
CASSEFRNTGELFF
TGCGCCAGCAGTGAGTTCAGAAACACCGGGGAGCTGTTTTTT
>TRBV6-5|TRBJ2-7|TRBD1|-
CASSSIRQGAYEQYF
TGTGCCAGCAGTTCAATCCGACAGGGGGCTTACGAGCAGTACTTC
>TRBV12-3/TRBV12-4|TRBJ2-2|-|many
CASSQTRTNTGELFF
TGTGCCAGCAGTCAGACACGGACGAACACCGGGGAGCTGTTTTTT
>TRBV20-1|TRBJ2-3|TRBD2|-
CSPTSGGAVGTDTQYF
TGCAGTCCTACTAGCGGGGGAGCAGTGGGCACAGATACGCAGTATTTT
>TRBV4-1|TRBJ2-7|-|-
CASSQGAISYEQYF
TGCGCCAGCAGCCAAGGGGCTATTTCCTACGAGCAGTACTTC
>TRBV20-1|TRBJ2-3|-|-
CSARDPGGPSTDTQYF
TGCAGTGCTAGAGATCCTGGGGGGCCTAGCACAGATACGCAGTATTTT
>TRBV10-3|TRBJ1-6|-|-
CAISVGGDSPLHF
TGTGCCATCAGCGTGGGGGGTGATTCACCCCTCCACTTT
>TRBV20-1|TRBJ1-2|-|-
CSARPYPTVSGYGYTF
TGCAGTGCTAGACCCTATCCGACAGTTTCAGGCTATGGCTACACCTTC
>TRBV5-6|TRBJ2-5|TRBD2|-
CASSSPLPSGGETQYF
TGTGCCAGCAGCTCGCCACTCCCAAGCGGGGGAGAGACCCAGTACTTC
>TRBV5-1|TRBJ2-2|-|many
CASSLASLGLGTGELFF
TGCGCCAGCAGCCTTGCGAGTTTGGGGCTGGGCACCGGGGAGCTGTTTTTT
>TRBV11-2|TRBJ2-7|-|many
CASSLVVGPDRTKYF
TGTGCCAGCAGCTTAGTAGTGGGGCCCGACCGCACGAAGTACTTC
>TRBV20-1|TRBJ1-5|-|many
CSARGRRSNQPQHF
TGCAGTGCTAGAGGTCGGCGGAGCAATCAGCCCCAGCATTTT
>TRBV4-2|TRBJ2-1|-|-
CASSQEGHEQFF
TGTGCCAGCAGCCAAGAGGGGCATGAGCAGTTCTTC
>TRBV5-1|TRBJ1-6|-|-
CASSLDGQEASPLHF
TGCGCCAGCAGCTTGGATGGCCAGGAGGCATCACCCCTCCACTTT
>TRBV2|TRBJ1-3|-|few
CASSAEGVTIYF
TGTGCCAGCAGTGCTGAAGGGGTCACCATATATTTT
>TRBV20-1|TRBJ2-7|-|few
CSAPGGATYEQYF
TGCAGTGCCCCTGGGGGGGCCACCTACGAGCAGTACTTC
>TRBV20-1|TRBJ2-7|-|-
CSASRVSSYEQYF
TGCAGTGCTAGCCGGGTTAGCTCCTACGAGCAGTACTTC
>TRBV5-1|TRBJ2-3|TRBD2|-
CASSSSRGATDTQYF
TGCGCCAGCAGCTCTTCGCGGGGGGCCACAGATACGCAGTATTTT
>TRBV10-3|TRBJ2-5|TRBD1|many
CAISESGQGGETQYF
TGTGCCATCAGTGAGTCGGGACAGGGCGGAGAGACCCAGTACTTC
>TRBV20-1|TRBJ2-3|TRBD1|-
CSAIPGTGGADTQYF
TGCAGTGCAATCCCCGGGACAGGGGGCGCAGATACGCAGTATTTT
>TRBV20-1|TRBJ1-1|-|few
CSAQGQLNTEAFF
TGCAGTGCCCAAGGACAGCTCAACACTGAAGCTTTCTTT